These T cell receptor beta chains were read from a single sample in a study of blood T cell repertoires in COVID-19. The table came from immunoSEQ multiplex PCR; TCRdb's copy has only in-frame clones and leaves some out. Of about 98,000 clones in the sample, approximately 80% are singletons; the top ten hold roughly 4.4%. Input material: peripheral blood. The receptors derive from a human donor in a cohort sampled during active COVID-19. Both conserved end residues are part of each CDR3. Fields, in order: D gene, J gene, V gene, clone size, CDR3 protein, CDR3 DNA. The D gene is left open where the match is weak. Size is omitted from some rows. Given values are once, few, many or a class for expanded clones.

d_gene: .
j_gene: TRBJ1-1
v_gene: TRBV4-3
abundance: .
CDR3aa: CASSQVLGGNTEAFF
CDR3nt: TGCGCCAGCAGCCAAGTTTTAGGAGGGAACACTGAAGCTTTCTTT

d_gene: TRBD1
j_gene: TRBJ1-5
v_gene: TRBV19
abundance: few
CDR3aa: CASRPGGGHQPQHF
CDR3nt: TGTGCCAGTAGGCCGGGAGGGGGCCATCAGCCCCAGCATTTT

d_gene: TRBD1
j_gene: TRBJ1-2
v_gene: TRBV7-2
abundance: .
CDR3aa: CASSPRQGGGYTF
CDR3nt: TGTGCCAGCAGCCCCCGACAGGGCGGTGGCTACACCTTC

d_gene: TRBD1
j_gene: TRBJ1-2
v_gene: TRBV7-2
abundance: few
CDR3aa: CASSPYTTGRNYGYTF
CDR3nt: TGTGCCAGCAGCCCGTACACGACAGGGAGAAACTATGGCTACACCTTC

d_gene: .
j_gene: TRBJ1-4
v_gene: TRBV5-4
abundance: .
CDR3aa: CASSSVNEKLFF
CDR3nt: TGTGCCAGCAGCTCCGTTAATGAAAAACTGTTTTTT

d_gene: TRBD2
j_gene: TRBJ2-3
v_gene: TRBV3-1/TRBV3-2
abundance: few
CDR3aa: CASSQMSGGADTQYF
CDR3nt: TGTGCCAGCAGCCAAATGAGCGGGGGTGCAGATACGCAGTATTTT

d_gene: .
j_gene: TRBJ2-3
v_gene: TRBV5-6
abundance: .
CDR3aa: CASSLGTVGDTQYF
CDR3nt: TGTGCCAGCAGCTTGGGTACAGTGGGAGATACGCAGTATTTT

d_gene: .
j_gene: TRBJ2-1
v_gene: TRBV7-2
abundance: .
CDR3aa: CASSLGGGPAHYEQFF
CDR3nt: TGTGCCAGCAGCTTAGGGGGGGGGCCCGCTCACTATGAGCAGTTCTTC

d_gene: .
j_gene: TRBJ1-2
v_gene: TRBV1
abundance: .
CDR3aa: CTSSLTGLSYGYTF
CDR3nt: TGCACCAGCAGCTTAACAGGGCTTTCCTATGGCTACACCTTC

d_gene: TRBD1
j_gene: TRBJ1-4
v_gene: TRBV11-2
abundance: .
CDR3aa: CASSLGTGWNNEKLFF
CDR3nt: TGTGCCAGCAGCCTGGGGACAGGCTGGAATAATGAAAAACTGTTTTTT

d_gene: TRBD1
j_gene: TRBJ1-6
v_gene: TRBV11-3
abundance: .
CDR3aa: CASSPDRVSPLHF
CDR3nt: TGTGCCAGCAGCCCGGACAGGGTTTCACCCCTCCACTTT

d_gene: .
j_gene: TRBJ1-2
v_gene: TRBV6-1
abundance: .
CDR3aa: CASSERRLQPNYGYTF
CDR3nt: TGTGCCAGCAGTGAAAGAAGACTCCAACCTAACTATGGCTACACCTTC

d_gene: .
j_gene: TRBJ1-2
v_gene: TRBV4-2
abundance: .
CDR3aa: CASSPWGGEVYGYTF
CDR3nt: TGTGCCAGCAGCCCTTGGGGGGGGGAAGTCTATGGCTACACCTTC

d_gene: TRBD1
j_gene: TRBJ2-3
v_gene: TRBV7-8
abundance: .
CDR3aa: CASSSRDRVTDTQYF
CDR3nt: TGTGCCAGCAGCTCCCGGGACAGAGTGACAGATACGCAGTATTTT

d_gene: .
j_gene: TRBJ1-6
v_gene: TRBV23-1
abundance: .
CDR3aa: CAPPREGVIVNSPLHF
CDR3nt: TGCGCCCCCCCCCGGGAGGGAGTAATCGTTAATTCACCCCTCCACTTT

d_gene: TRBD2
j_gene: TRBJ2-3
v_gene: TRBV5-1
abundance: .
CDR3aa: CASKWRAGEDTQYF
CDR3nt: TGCGCCAGCAAATGGAGAGCGGGGGAGGATACGCAGTATTTT

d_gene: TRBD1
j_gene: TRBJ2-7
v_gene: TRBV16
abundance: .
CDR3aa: CASSTQRQGYEQYF
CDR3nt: TGTGCCAGCAGCACCCAGCGACAGGGGTACGAGCAGTACTTC

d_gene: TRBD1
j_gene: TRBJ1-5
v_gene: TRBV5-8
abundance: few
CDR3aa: CASTRQGTSNQPQHF
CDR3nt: TGTGCCAGCACCCGACAGGGTACGAGCAATCAGCCCCAGCATTTT

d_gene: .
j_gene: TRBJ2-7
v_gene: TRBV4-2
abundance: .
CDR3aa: CASSPGTYEQYF
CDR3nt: TGTGCCAGCAGCCCAGGGACCTACGAGCAGTACTTC

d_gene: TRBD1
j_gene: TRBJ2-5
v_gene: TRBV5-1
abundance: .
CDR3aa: CASYDSTGEETQYF
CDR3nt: TGCGCCAGCTACGACTCGACAGGGGAAGAGACCCAGTACTTC

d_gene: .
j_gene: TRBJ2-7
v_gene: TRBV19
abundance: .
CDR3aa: CASRSQGPPYEQYF
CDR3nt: TGTGCCAGTAGGTCCCAGGGGCCCCCCTACGAGCAGTACTTC

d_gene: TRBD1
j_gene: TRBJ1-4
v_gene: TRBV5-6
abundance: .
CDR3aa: CASSPYRGRTTNEKLFF
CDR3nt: TGTGCCAGCAGCCCTTATAGGGGGCGGACCACTAATGAAAAACTGTTTTTT

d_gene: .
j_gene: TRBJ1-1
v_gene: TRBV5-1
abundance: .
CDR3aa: CASSSQGLDTEAFF
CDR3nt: TGCGCCAGCAGCTCGCAGGGTTTGGACACTGAAGCTTTCTTT

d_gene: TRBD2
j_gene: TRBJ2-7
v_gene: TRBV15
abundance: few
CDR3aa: CATSRDTGGTYEQYF
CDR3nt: TGTGCCACCAGCAGAGATACGGGGGGGACCTACGAGCAGTACTTC

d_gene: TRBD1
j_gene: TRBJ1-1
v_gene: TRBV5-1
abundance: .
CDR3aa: CASSPRTGGGNTEAFF
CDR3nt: TGCGCCAGCAGCCCCCGGACAGGGGGCGGGAACACTGAAGCTTTCTTT

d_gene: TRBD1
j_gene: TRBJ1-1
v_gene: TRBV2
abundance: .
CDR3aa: CASSEWAGRGRTEAFF
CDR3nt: TGTGCCAGCAGTGAATGGGCGGGCAGGGGGCGAACTGAAGCTTTCTTT

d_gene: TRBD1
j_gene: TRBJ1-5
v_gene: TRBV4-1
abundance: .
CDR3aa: CASSQPGQGVQPQHF
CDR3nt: TGCGCCAGCAGCCAACCGGGACAGGGCGTACAGCCCCAGCATTTT